These 11 T cell receptor beta chains originate from one sample sequenced in a study of blood T cell repertoires in COVID-19 (dated by TCRdb to the early 2020s). Library preparation was by the immunoSEQ multiplex PCR assay. Not all clones reach the TCRdb copy of this immuneACCESS table, which keeps in-frame sequences only. Checked studies attribute under half of the gap to unresolved V genes and leave the rest unexplained. Across this sample there are around 250,000 clones, with less than 85% seen only once. Jointly, the top ten make up roughly 3.1% of the sample. The sequencing input was peripheral blood. Receptor source: a woman aged 18-35 years with acute or convalescent COVID-19.

This sequence joins TRBV18 and TRBJ2-1; D is ambiguous. Trimming removed 2 bases from V and 9 bases from J, with 17 bases in between. The CDR3 runs to 15 residues. Germline loops: CDR1 KGHSH, CDR2 LQKENI. CDR3 amino acids: CASSPFDRPRGEQFF. In nucleotides, the CDR3 is TGTGCCAGCTCACCATTTGATAGACCCCGCGGTGAGCAGTTCTTC.

The CDR3 loop is CASSYSGLASTGELFF. In nucleotides, the CDR3 is TGTGCCAGCAGTTACTCGGGACTAGCGAGCACCGGGGAGCTGTTTTTT. The chain links TRBV6-2 or TRBV6-3 to TRBJ2-2, with TRBD2 matching 10 bases. This CDR3 comprises 16 residues. Germline CDR1 reads MNHEY; CDR2 reads SVGEGT. Trimming at V came to 0 bases and at J to 4 bases, leaving 2 bases not matched to a gene.

The chain uses TRBV7-9 and TRBJ2-2; weak D call: TRBD1 (5 bases). CDR1 and CDR2 from the germline V gene are SEHNR and FQNEAQ (reference sequence). The CDR3 spans 14 residues. The V end was cut by 5 bases, the J end by 6 bases, with 13 bases between. This CDR3 is CASSPVLGAGELFF. The CDR3 nucleotides are TGTGCCAGCAGCCCCGTGCTAGGGGCCGGGGAGCTGTTTTTT.

The CDR3 is CAWAATGRTEAFF. CDR3 sequence (DNA): TGTGCCTGGGCCGCTACAGGGCGGACTGAAGCTTTCTTT. V usage is TRBV30 and J usage is TRBJ1-1; possibly TRBD1 for D (6 bases). V lost 5 bases to trimming and J lost 5 bases, with 15 bases between them. Looked up from germline, CDR1 is GTSNPN and CDR2 is SVGIG (reference sequence). The CDR3 is made up of 13 amino acids.

DNA of the CDR3: TGCGCCAGCAGCCAGGGGCTAGCGGGAGGGTACTCTAGCACAGATACGCAGTATTTT. The encoded protein is CASSQGLAGGYSSTDTQYF. The chain combines TRBV4-1 with TRBJ2-3; TRBD2 agrees at 12 bases. There are 19 residues in the CDR3. Looked up from germline, CDR1 is MGHRA and CDR2 is YSYEKL. Unmatched junction bases numbered 10, after V lost 3 bases and J lost 0 bases.

This chain uses TRBV19 with TRBJ2-1; 12 bases are a match to TRBD2. This CDR3 has 19 amino acids. Trimming cost V 0 bases and J 3 bases; bases outside gene matches: 9. Germline V CDR1 and CDR2: LNHDA, SQIVND (reference sequence). CDR3 residues: CASSIELAGGPLVYNEQFF. The DNA for the CDR3 is TGTGCCAGTAGTATAGAGCTAGCGGGAGGGCCGCTGGTCTACAATGAGCAGTTCTTC.

This clone was counted between two and nine times. V is TRBV7-2 and J is TRBJ1-3; unclear D gene. The CDR3 has 13 amino acids. Germline values: CDR1 SGHTA, CDR2 FQGNSA. The V end lost 7 bases, the J end lost 5 bases, and 12 bases lay between the germline ends. The DNA for the CDR3 is TGTGCCAGCACCCCAGTGGGCAGAAACACCATATATTTT. It is translated as CASTPVGRNTIYF.

The CDR3, as DNA: TGTGCCAGCAGTCAGACAGGGGGCTGGGACTATGGCTACACCTTC. Translated: CASSQTGGWDYGYTF. The chain uses TRBV6-8 and TRBJ1-2, with 10 bases identical to TRBD1. The V gene end was trimmed by 5 bases and the J gene end by 3 bases; junction bases not matched to a gene: 6. The length of the CDR3 is 15 residues. CDR1 is MNHGY and CDR2 is SAAAGT in the germline V gene.

The chain employs TRBV9 and TRBJ2-1, with TRBD2 identical over 8 bases. The J segment lost 4 bases and the V segment lost 4 bases, leaving 7 bases of the junction unmatched. This CDR3 spans 15 amino acids. Germline V lookup: CDR1 SGDLS, CDR2 YYNGEE. This CDR3 is CASSIGTSVYNEQFF. In DNA form, the CDR3 reads TGTGCCAGCAGCATAGGGACTAGTGTATACAATGAGCAGTTCTTC.

The chain employs TRBV7-2 and TRBJ1-2; 9 bases map to TRBD1. This CDR3 is 14 amino acids long. CDR1 is SGHTA and CDR2 is FQGNSA in the germline V gene. The junction had 9 bases not matched to a gene; V was cut back by 6 bases and J by 7 bases. The CDR3 here is CASRKGTGLSGYTF. Here the CDR3 DNA reads TGTGCCAGCAGAAAAGGGACAGGGCTCAGTGGCTACACCTTC.

The CDR3 loop reads CASSLPISTSGIEYEQYF. As DNA, the CDR3 is TGTGCCAGCAGTTTACCCATTTCGACTAGCGGGATTGAGTACGAGCAGTACTTC. This chain connects TRBV28 to TRBJ2-7, with 11 positions matching TRBD2. The CDR3 contains 18 residues. With 2 bases clipped from V and 4 bases from J, the junction kept 13 bases outside the gene matches. Germline assignment: CDR1 MDHEN and CDR2 SYDVKM. The entire variable domain, with the rest obtained from reference TRBV28 and TRBJ2-7, is as follows: DVKVTQSSRYLVKRTGEKVFLECVQDMDHENMFWYRQDPGLGLRLIYFSYDVKMKEKGDIPEGYSVSREKKERFSLILESASTNQTSMYLCASSLPISTSGIEYEQYFGPGTRLTVT.